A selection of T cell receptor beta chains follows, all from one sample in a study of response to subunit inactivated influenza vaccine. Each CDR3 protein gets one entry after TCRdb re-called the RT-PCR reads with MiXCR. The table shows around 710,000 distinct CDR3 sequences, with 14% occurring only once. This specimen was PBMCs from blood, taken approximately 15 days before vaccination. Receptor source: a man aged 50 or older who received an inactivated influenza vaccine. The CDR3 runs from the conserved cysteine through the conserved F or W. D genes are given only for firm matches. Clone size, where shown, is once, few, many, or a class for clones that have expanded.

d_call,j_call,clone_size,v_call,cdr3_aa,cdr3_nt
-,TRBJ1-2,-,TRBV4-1,CASSQAGTGWYGYTF,TGCGCCAGCAGCCAAGCCGGGACGGGTTGGTATGGCTACACCTTC
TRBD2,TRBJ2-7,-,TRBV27,CASSHLRTSGKSYEQYF,TGTGCCAGCAGTCACCTCCGGACTAGCGGGAAAAGTTACGAGCAGTACTTC
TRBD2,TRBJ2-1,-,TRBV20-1,CCARDAVAGGNEQFF,TGCTGTGCTAGAGATGCGGTAGCGGGGGGGAATGAGCAGTTCTTC
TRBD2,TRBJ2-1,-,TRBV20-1,CSAPVRGGLDEQFF,TGCAGTGCTCCCGTGCGGGGGGGCCTAGATGAGCAGTTCTTC
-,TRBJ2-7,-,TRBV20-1,CSAFGTRNYEQYF,TGCAGTGCTTTCGGGACGCGAAACTACGAGCAGTACTTC
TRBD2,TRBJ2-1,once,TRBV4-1,CTSSKETGTSSPEQFF,TGCACCAGCAGTAAAGAAACCGGGACTAGCAGCCCTGAGCAGTTCTTC
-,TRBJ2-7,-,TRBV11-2,CASSSFRGNSYEQYF,TGTGCCAGCAGCTCTTTTCGGGGAAACTCCTACGAGCAGTACTTC
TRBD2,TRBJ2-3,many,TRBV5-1,CASSLGLAVVTDTQYF,TGCGCCAGCAGCCTGGGGCTAGCGGTTGTTACAGATACGCAGTATTTT
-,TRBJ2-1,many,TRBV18,CASSPSQGSGIGQFF,TGTGCCAGCTCACCATCCCAGGGGTCGGGAATTGGGCAGTTCTTC
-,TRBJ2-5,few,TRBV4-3,CASSQEIRERTQYF,TGCGCCAGCAGCCAAGAGATACGGGAGAGGACCCAGTACTTC
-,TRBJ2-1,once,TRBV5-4,CASSLAGVVWSEQFF,TGTGCCAGCAGCTTGGCGGGAGTGGTGTGGAGTGAGCAGTTCTTC
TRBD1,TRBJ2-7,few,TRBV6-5,CASSSTGTGRTEQYF,TGTGCCAGCAGTTCCACCGGGACAGGTCGCACGGAGCAGTACTTC
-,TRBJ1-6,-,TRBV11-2,CASSLDLSGAGSPLHF,TGTGCCAGCAGCTTAGATCTCTCGGGGGCCGGTTCACCCCTCCACTTT
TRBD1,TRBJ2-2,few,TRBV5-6,CASSSRYRGRTGELFF,TGTGCCAGCAGCTCGAGATACAGGGGGCGAACCGGGGAGCTGTTTTTT
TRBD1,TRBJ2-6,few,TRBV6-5,CASSSGTGGSWANVLTF,TGTGCCAGCAGTTCCGGGACAGGGGGCTCTTGGGCCAACGTCCTGACTTTC
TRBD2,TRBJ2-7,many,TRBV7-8,CASSLGSTSGSLYEQYF,TGTGCCAGCAGCTTAGGTTCAACTAGCGGGAGTTTGTACGAGCAGTACTTC
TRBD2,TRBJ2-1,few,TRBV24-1,CATSDPGTSEYNEQFF,TGTGCCACCAGTGACCCCGGGACTAGCGAGTACAATGAGCAGTTCTTC
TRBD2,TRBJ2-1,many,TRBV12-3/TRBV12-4,CASSFGRGAFNEQFF,TGTGCCAGCAGTTTTGGGCGGGGGGCGTTCAATGAGCAGTTCTTC
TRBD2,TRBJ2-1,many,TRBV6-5,CASSYGLAGFNEQFF,TGTGCCAGCAGTTACGGACTAGCGGGGTTCAATGAGCAGTTCTTC
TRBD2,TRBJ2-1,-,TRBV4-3,CASSPTSGNYNEQFF,TGCGCCAGCAGCCCGACTAGCGGGAACTACAATGAGCAGTTCTTC
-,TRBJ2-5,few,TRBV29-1,CSVWGLAGETQYF,TGCAGCGTATGGGGACTCGCGGGTGAGACCCAGTACTTC
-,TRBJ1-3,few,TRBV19,CASSIAGFRGNTIYF,TGTGCCAGTAGTATCGCCGGATTTCGGGGAAACACCATATATTTT
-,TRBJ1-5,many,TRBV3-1,CASSQFRATNQPQHF,TGTGCCAGCAGCCAGTTCAGGGCCACCAATCAGCCCCAGCATTTT
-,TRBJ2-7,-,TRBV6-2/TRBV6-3,CACSYSNGHEQYF,TGTGCCTGCAGTTACTCGAATGGTCACGAGCAGTACTTC
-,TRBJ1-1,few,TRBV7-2,CASSPPTWLNTEAFF,TGTGCCAGCAGCCCCCCTACGTGGTTGAACACTGAAGCTTTCTTT
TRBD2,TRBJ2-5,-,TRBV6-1,CASSQTSGGQTQYF,TGTGCCAGCAGCCAGACTAGCGGGGGTCAGACCCAGTACTTC
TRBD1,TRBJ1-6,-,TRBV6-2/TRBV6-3,CATTTSGQGNSPLHF,TGTGCCACAACGACTTCAGGACAGGGGAATTCACCCCTCCACTTT
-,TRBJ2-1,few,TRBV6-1,CASSGWRAGGNEQFF,TGTGCCAGCAGTGGGTGGAGGGCCGGAGGGAATGAGCAGTTCTTC
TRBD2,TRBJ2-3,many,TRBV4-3,CASSQAGGTTDTQYF,TGCGCCAGCAGCCAAGCGGGGGGGACCACAGATACGCAGTATTTT
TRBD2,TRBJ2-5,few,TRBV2,CASSDLAGSARGQYF,TGTGCCAGCAGTGATTTAGCGGGGAGCGCACGGGGCCAGTACTTC
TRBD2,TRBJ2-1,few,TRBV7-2,CASSLWTSGSGPQFF,TGTGCCAGCAGCTTATGGACTAGCGGGAGCGGGCCCCAGTTCTTC
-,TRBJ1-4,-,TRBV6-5,CASSLLGGATNEKLFF,TGTGCCAGCAGTCTACTAGGGGGAGCAACTAATGAAAAACTGTTTTTT
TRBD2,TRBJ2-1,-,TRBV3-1,CASSQGSLGGARNEQFF,TGTGCCAGCAGCCAAGGGTCCCTCGGGGGGGCAAGAAATGAGCAGTTCTTC
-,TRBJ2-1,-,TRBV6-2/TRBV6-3,CASSYSGGGRGTEQFF,TGTGCCAGCAGTTACTCAGGGGGAGGGAGAGGGACTGAGCAGTTCTTC
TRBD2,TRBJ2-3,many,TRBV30,CASSLAGVGDTQYF,TGTGCCTCGTCACTAGCGGGAGTGGGAGATACGCAGTATTTT
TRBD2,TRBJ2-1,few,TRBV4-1,CASSQDRVRTSPYNEQFF,TGCGCCAGCAGCCAAGATCGTGTTAGGACTAGCCCTTACAATGAGCAGTTCTTC
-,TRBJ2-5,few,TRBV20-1,CSALKAWEETQYF,TGCAGTGCTCTGAAGGCCTGGGAGGAGACCCAGTACTTC